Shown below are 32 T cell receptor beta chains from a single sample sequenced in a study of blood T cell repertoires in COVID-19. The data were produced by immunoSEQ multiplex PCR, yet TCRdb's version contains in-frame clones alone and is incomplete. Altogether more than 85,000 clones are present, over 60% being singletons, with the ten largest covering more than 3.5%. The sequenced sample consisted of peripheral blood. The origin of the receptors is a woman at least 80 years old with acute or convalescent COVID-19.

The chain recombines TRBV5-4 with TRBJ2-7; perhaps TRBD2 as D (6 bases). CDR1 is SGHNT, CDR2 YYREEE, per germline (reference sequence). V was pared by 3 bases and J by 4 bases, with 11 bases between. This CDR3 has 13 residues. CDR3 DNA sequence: TGTGCCAGCAGCTATCTCGGGGGTTACGAGCAGTACTTC. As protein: CASSYLGGYEQYF.

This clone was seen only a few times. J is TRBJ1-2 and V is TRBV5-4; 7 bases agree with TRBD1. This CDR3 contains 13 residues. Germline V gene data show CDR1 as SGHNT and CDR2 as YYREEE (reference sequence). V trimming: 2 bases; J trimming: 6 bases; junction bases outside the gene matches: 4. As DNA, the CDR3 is TGTGCCAGCAGCTTCGCCGGGACAGATGGCTACACCTTC. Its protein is CASSFAGTDGYTF.

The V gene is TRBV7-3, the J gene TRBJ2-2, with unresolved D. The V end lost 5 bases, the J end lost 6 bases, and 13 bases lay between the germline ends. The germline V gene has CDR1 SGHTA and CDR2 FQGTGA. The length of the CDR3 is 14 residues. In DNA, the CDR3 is TGTGCCAGCAGCCCCCGGGTAGCCGCCGGGGAGCTGTTTTTT. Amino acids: CASSPRVAAGELFF.

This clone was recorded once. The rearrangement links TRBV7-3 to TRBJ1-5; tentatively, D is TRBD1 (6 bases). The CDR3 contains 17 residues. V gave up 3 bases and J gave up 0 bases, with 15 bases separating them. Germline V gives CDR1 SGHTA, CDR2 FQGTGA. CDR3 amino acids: CASSFSNGQYSNQPQHF. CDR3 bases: TGTGCCAGCAGCTTCAGCAACGGACAGTATAGCAATCAGCCCCAGCATTTT.

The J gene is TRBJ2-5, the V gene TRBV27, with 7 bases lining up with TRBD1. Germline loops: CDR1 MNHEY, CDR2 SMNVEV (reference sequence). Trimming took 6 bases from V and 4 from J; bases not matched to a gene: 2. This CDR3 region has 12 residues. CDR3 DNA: TGTGCCAGCAGATCAGGGGGAGAGACCCAGTACTTC. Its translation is CASRSGGETQYF.

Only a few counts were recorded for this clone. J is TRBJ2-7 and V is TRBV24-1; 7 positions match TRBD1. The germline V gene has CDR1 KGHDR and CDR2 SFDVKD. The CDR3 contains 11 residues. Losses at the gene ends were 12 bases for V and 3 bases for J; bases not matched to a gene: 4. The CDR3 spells CAARQGYEQYF. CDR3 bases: TGTGCCGCCCGACAGGGCTACGAGCAGTACTTC.

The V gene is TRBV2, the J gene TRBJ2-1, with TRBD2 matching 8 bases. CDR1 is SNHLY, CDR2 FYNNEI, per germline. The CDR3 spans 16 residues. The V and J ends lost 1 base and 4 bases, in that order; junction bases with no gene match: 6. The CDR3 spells CASSEDGRAWYNEQFF. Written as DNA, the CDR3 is TGTGCCAGCAGTGAAGACGGGAGGGCCTGGTACAATGAGCAGTTCTTC.

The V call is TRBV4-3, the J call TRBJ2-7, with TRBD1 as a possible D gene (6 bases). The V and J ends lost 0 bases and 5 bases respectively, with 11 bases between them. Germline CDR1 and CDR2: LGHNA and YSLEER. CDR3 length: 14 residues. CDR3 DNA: TGCGCCAGCAGCCAAGATCACAGGGTCCACGAGCAGTACTTC. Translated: CASSQDHRVHEQYF.

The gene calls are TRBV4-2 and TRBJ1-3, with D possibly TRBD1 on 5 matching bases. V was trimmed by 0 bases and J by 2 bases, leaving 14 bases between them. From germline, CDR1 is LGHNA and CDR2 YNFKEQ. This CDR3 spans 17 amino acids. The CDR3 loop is CASSQDVTGGTGNTIYF. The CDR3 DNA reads TGTGCCAGCAGCCAAGATGTAACGGGGGGGACTGGAAACACCATATATTTT.

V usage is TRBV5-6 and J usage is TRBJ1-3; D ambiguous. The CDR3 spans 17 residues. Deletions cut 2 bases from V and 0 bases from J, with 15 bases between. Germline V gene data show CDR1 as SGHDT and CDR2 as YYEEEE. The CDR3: CASSLVGVVSSGNTIYF. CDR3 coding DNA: TGTGCCAGCAGCTTAGTCGGAGTGGTGAGCTCTGGAAACACCATATATTTT.

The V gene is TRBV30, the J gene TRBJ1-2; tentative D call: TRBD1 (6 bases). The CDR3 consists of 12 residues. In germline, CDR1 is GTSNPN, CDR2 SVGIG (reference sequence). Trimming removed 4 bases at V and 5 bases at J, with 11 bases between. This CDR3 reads CAWNYREYGYTF. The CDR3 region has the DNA TGTGCCTGGAACTACAGGGAGTATGGCTACACCTTC.

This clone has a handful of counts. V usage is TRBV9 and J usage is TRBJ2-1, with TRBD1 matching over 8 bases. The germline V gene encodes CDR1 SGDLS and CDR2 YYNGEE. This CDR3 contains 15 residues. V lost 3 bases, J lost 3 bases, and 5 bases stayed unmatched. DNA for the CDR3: TGTGCCAGCAGCGATCAGGGGGCGATCTACAATGAGCAGTTCTTC. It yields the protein CASSDQGAIYNEQFF. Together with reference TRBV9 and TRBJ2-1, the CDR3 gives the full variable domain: DSGVTQTPKHLITATGQRVTLRCSPRSGDLSVYWYQQSLDQGLQFLIQYYNGEERAKGNILERFSAQQFPDLHSELNLSSLELGDSALYFCASSDQGAIYNEQFFGPGTRLTVL.

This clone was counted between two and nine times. The CDR3 reads CASIANRGARETQYF. CDR3 DNA sequence: TGTGCCAGCATCGCGAACAGGGGAGCGAGAGAGACCCAGTACTTC. This chain links TRBV7-2 with TRBJ2-5; 7 nucleotides match TRBD1. J lost 4 bases, V lost 7 bases, and 12 bases had no gene match. The CDR3 runs 15 residues. Germline CDR1 reads SGHTA; CDR2 reads FQGNSA. The entire variable domain, with the rest obtained from reference TRBV7-2 and TRBJ2-5, is as follows: GAGVSQSPSNKVTEKGKDVELRCDPISGHTALYWYRQSLGQGLEFLIYFQGNSAPDKSGLPSDRFSAERTGGSVSTLTIQRTQQEDSAVYLCASIANRGARETQYFGPGTRLLVL.

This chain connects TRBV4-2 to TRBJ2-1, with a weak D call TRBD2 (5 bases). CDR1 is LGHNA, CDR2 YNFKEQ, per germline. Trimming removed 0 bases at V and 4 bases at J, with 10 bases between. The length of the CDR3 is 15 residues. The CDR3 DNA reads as TGTGCCAGCAGCCAAGAACTAGATTGGTACAATGAGCAGTTCTTC. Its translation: CASSQELDWYNEQFF.

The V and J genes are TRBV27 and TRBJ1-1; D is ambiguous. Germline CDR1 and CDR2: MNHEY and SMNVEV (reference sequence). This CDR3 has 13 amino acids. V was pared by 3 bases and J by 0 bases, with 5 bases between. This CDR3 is CASSFVLNTEAFF. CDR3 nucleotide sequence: TGTGCCAGCAGTTTCGTCCTGAACACTGAAGCTTTCTTT.

Here the CDR3 DNA reads TGTGCCAGTAGTATAGTCGCACTCGCCGGGGAGACCCAGTACTTC. Amino acids: CASSIVALAGETQYF. The chain couples TRBV19 to TRBJ2-5; D is undetermined. Germline values: CDR1 LNHDA, CDR2 SQIVND (reference sequence). Deletions cut 1 base from V and 5 bases from J, with 14 bases between. This CDR3 is built from 15 residues.

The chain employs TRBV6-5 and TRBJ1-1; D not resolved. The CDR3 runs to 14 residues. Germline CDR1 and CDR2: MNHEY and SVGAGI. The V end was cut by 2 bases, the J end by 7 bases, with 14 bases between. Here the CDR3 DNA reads TGTGCCAGCAGTTACAGACACCGGTTGAGTGAAGCTTTCTTT. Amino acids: CASSYRHRLSEAFF.

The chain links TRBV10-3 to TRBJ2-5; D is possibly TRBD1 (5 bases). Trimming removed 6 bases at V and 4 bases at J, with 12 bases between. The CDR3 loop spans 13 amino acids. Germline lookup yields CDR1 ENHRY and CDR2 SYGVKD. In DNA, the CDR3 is TGTGCCATCAGAGGGGATCCTGTAGAGACCCAGTACTTC. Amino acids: CAIRGDPVETQYF.

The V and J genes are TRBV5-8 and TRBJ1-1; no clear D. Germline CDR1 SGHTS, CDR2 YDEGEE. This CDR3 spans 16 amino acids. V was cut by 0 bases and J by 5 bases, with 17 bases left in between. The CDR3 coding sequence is TGTGCCAGCAGCTTGGACTTACCTATAGAGTGGACTGAAGCTTTCTTT. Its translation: CASSLDLPIEWTEAFF.

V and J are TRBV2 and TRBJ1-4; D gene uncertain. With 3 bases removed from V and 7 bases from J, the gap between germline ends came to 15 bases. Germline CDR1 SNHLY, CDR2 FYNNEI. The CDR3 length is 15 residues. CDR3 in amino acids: CASSENRVSGEKLFF. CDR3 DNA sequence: TGTGCCAGCAGTGAGAATCGTGTCTCGGGTGAAAAACTGTTTTTT.

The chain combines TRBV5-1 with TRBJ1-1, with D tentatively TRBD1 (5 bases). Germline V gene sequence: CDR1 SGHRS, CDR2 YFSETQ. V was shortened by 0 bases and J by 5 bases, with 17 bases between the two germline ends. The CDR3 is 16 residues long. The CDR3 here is CASSLAETAGGTEAFF. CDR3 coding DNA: TGCGCCAGCAGCTTGGCTGAGACAGCCGGGGGGACTGAAGCTTTCTTT.

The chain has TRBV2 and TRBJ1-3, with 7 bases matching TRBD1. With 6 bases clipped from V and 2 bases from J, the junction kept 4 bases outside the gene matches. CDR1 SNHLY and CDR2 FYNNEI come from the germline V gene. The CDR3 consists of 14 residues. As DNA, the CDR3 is TGTGCCAGCAGGAGGGACAGAGCTGGAAACACCATATATTTT. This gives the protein CASRRDRAGNTIYF.

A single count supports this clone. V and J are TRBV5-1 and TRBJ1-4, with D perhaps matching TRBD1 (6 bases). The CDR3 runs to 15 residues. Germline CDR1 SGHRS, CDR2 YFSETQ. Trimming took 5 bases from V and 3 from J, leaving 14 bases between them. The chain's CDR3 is CASSTGIGANEKLFF. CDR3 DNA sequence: TGCGCCAGCAGTACAGGGATAGGTGCTAATGAAAAACTGTTTTTT.

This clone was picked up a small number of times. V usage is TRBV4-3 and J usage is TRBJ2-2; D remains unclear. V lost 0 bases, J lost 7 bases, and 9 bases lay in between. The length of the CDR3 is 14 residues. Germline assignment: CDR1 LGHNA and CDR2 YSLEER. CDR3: CASSQDRLGGELFF. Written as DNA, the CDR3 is TGCGCCAGCAGCCAAGATCGTCTCGGCGGGGAGCTGTTTTTT.

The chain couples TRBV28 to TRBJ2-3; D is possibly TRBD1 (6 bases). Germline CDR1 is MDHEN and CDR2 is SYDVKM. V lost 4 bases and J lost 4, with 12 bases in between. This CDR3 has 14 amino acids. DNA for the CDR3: TGTGCCAGCAGTTCCTATAAGGGGGCAGATACGCAGTATTTT. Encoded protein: CASSSYKGADTQYF.

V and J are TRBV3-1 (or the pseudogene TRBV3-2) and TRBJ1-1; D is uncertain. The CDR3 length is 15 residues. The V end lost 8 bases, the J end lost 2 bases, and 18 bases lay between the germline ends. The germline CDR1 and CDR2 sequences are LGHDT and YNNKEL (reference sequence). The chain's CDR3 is CASVPSAAANTEAFF. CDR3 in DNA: TGTGCCAGCGTCCCTTCCGCGGCAGCTAACACTGAAGCTTTCTTT.

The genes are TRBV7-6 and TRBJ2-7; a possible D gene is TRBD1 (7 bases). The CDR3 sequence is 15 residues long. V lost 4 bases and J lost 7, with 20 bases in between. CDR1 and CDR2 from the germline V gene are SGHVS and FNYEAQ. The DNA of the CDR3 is TGTGCCAGCAGCTCCGGTCAAACAGGGGACTCGGAGCAGTACTTC. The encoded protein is CASSSGQTGDSEQYF. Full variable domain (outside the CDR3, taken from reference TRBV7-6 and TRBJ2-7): GAGVSQSPRYKVTKRGQDVALRCDPISGHVSLYWYRQALGQGPEFLTYFNYEAQQDKSGLPNDRFSAERPEGSISTLTIQRTEQRDSAMYRCASSSGQTGDSEQYFGPGTRLTVT.

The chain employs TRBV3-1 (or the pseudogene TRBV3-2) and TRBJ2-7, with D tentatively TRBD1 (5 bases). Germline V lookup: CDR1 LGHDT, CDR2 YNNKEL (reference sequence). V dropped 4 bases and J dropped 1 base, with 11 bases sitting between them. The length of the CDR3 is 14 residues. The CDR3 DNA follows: TGTGCCAGCAGCCGGCGGACACAATCCTACGAGCAGTACTTC. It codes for CASSRRTQSYEQYF.

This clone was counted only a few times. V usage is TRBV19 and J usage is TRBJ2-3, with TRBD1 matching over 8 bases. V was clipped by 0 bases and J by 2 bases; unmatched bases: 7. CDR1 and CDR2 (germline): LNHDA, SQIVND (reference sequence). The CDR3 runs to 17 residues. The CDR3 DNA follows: TGTGCCAGTAGTATAGATCAGGGGGCCAGTGACACAGATACGCAGTATTTT. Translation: CASSIDQGASDTDTQYF.

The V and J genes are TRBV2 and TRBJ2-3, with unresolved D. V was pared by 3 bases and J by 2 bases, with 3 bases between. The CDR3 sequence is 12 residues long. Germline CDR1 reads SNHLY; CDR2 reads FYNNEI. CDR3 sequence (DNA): TGTGCCAGCAGTGACAACACAGATACGCAGTATTTT. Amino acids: CASSDNTDTQYF.

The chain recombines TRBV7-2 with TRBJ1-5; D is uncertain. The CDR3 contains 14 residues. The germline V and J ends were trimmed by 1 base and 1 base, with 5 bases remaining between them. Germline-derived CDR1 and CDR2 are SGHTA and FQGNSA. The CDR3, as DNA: TGTGCCAGCAGCTTAGGAGAGAGCAATCAGCCCCAGCATTTT. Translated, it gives CASSLGESNQPQHF.

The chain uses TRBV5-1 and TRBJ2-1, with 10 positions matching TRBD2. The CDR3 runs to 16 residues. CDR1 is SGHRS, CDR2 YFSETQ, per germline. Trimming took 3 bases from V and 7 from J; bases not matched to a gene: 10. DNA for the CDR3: TGCGCCAGCAGCTGGGGAGGGCGTAGCGGGAGGAATGAGCAGTTCTTC. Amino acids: CASSWGGRSGRNEQFF.